These T cell receptor beta chains were read from a single sample in a study of cytomegalovirus exposure and HLA in healthy donors. Only in-frame clones appear in the TCRdb table, and some are missing; sequencing was by immunoSEQ multiplex PCR. The sample shows about 170,000 clones, roughly 76% of them seen only once. Sequenced input: PBMCs. These receptors originate from a male donor in good health and CMV-seronegative. CDR3s include the opening cysteine and the closing phenylalanine or tryptophan. Fields, in order: clone size, V gene, CDR3 length, D gene, J gene, CDR3 protein, CDR3 DNA. D genes are given only for firm matches. Clone size is shown for a subset of rows, as once, few, many or a class of expanded clone.

>-|TRBV10-1|16|-|TRBJ1-1
CASSEKFGGKNTEAFF
TGCGCCAGCAGTGAGAAATTCGGGGGAAAGAACACTGAAGCTTTCTTT
>-|TRBV10-2|15|-|TRBJ1-3
CASKLDNNSGNTIYF
TGCGCCAGCAAGCTGGACAACAACTCTGGAAACACCATATATTTT
>few|TRBV5-6|15|TRBD2|TRBJ2-3
CASTRVAGGPATQYF
TGTGCCAGCACCCGGGTAGCGGGGGGACCCGCTACGCAGTATTTT
>few|TRBV4-1|14|-|TRBJ1-4
CASSQEGSSQKLFF
TGCGCCAGCAGCCAAGAAGGCAGTAGCCAAAAACTGTTTTTT
>-|TRBV5-6|16|-|TRBJ1-5
CASSLGGGNSNQPQHF
TGTGCCAGCAGCTTGGGTGGGGGGAATAGCAATCAGCCCCAGCATTTT
>-|TRBV2|15|-|TRBJ1-3
CASRRVGGTGNTIYF
TGTGCCAGCAGAAGGGTAGGAGGAACTGGAAACACCATATATTTT
>-|TRBV29-1|13|-|TRBJ1-1
CSVAGSANTEAFF
TGCAGCGTTGCAGGTTCCGCGAACACTGAAGCTTTCTTT
>few|TRBV30|13|TRBD2|TRBJ2-1
CAWLAGGYNEQFF
TGTGCCTGGCTTGCGGGGGGATACAATGAGCAGTTCTTC
>-|TRBV6-1|15|-|TRBJ1-3
CASTLGGSSGNTIYF
TGTGCCAGCACGTTGGGGGGGAGCTCTGGAAACACCATATATTTT
>-|TRBV5-1|16|-|TRBJ2-1
CASSVGLSYSYNEQFF
TGCGCCAGCAGCGTGGGACTGTCTTACTCCTACAATGAGCAGTTCTTC
>-|TRBV5-4|14|-|TRBJ1-2
CASSRRTPGDGYTF
TGTGCCAGCAGCCGCCGCACGCCGGGAGATGGCTACACCTTC
>-|TRBV11-2|16|TRBD1|TRBJ1-2
CASSSPGGQGNYGYTF
TGTGCCAGCAGCTCCCCCGGGGGACAGGGAAACTATGGCTACACCTTC
>-|TRBV7-9|15|TRBD1|TRBJ1-3
CASSSRGRGGNTIYF
TGTGCCAGCAGCTCCAGGGGGCGCGGGGGAAACACCATATATTTT
>-|TRBV9|15|-|TRBJ2-1
CASSVGVRRYNEQFF
TGTGCCAGCAGCGTAGGAGTAAGGAGATACAATGAGCAGTTCTTC
>-|TRBV27|13|-|TRBJ1-5
CASAQYSNQPQHF
TGTGCCAGCGCTCAGTATAGCAATCAGCCCCAGCATTTT
>-|TRBV7-9|14|TRBD2|TRBJ2-1
CASSLLWGGDEQFF
TGTGCCAGCAGCCTTCTTTGGGGGGGTGATGAGCAGTTCTTC
>-|TRBV5-4|14|-|TRBJ1-3
CASSFRGGRNTIYF
TGTGCCAGCAGCTTCCGGGGGGGGAGAAACACCATATATTTT
>-|TRBV10-2|13|-|TRBJ2-7
CASSEGGSHEQYF
TGCGCCAGCAGTGAGGGGGGGTCCCACGAGCAGTACTTC
>-|TRBV2|13|TRBD1|TRBJ2-3
CASLGQGTDTQYF
TGTGCCAGCCTGGGACAGGGTACAGATACGCAGTATTTT
>-|TRBV28|15|-|TRBJ1-1
CASNGGGWGRTEAFF
TGTGCCAGCAACGGGGGGGGGTGGGGTAGGACTGAAGCTTTCTTT
>-|TRBV11-3|14|TRBD1|TRBJ1-5
CASSPRTGSQPQHF
TGTGCCAGCAGCCCGCGGACAGGGAGTCAGCCCCAGCATTTT
>-|TRBV5-5|14|TRBD1|TRBJ1-1
CASRPGQTNTEAFF
TGTGCCAGCAGACCGGGACAGACGAACACTGAAGCTTTCTTT
>once|TRBV18|14|TRBD1|TRBJ1-1
CASSPSGGLTEAFF
TGTGCCAGCTCACCATCAGGGGGCCTAACTGAAGCTTTCTTT
>-|TRBV27|14|TRBD1|TRBJ1-2
CASSHRGDRYGYTF
TGTGCCAGCAGTCACAGGGGTGATAGGTATGGCTACACCTTC
>-|TRBV2|15|-|TRBJ1-1
CASSAQGAQITEAFF
TGTGCCAGCAGTGCCCAGGGCGCGCAAATCACTGAAGCTTTCTTT
>-|TRBV7-6|17|-|TRBJ1-5
CASSIGGGLGWVQPQHF
TGTGCCAGCAGCATCGGGGGGGGCCTGGGATGGGTTCAGCCCCAGCATTTT
>-|TRBV5-1|15|-|TRBJ2-7
CASSETGRSTHEQYF
TGCGCCAGCAGCGAGACAGGGAGGTCTACGCACGAGCAGTACTTC
>-|TRBV10-3|13|-|TRBJ1-1
CAISDEGVTEAFF
TGTGCCATCAGTGACGAGGGGGTGACTGAAGCTTTCTTT
>-|TRBV7-9|12|-|TRBJ2-7
CASSFRGSEQYF
TGTGCCAGCAGCTTTAGGGGTTCCGAGCAGTACTTC
>-|TRBV21-1|17|-|TRBJ2-2
CASSKARSGGDTGELFF
TGTGCCAGCAGCAAAGCAAGGAGCGGGGGGGACACCGGGGAGCTGTTTTTT
>-|TRBV5-4|12|-|TRBJ2-7
CASSLPSREQYF
TGTGCCAGCAGCTTGCCTTCTCGCGAGCAGTACTTC
>-|TRBV27|16|TRBD1|TRBJ1-1
CASSSMSDRLNTEAFF
TGTGCCAGCAGTTCGATGTCGGACAGGCTGAACACTGAAGCTTTCTTT
>-|TRBV5-1|15|-|TRBJ1-1
CASSVGHGLNTEAFF
TGCGCCAGCAGCGTCGGACACGGGTTGAACACTGAAGCTTTCTTT
>-|TRBV6-6|15|-|TRBJ2-7
CASSYGGTGGVEQYF
TGTGCCAGCAGTTACGGCGGAACAGGAGGGGTCGAGCAGTACTTC
>-|TRBV5-1|13|TRBD1|TRBJ1-2
CASSVTGNWGYTF
TGCGCCAGCAGCGTGACAGGGAACTGGGGCTACACCTTC
>-|TRBV5-4|14|-|TRBJ2-3
CASSLRQGTDTQYF
TGTGCCAGCAGCCTCCGGCAGGGCACAGATACGCAGTATTTT
>-|TRBV5-1|14|TRBD2|TRBJ2-7
CASSLVAGAYEQYF
TGCGCCAGCAGCTTGGTCGCGGGAGCCTACGAGCAGTACTTC
>-|TRBV5-1|14|-|TRBJ1-6
CASSHGGGGSPLHF
TGCGCCAGCAGCCACGGGGGGGGCGGTTCACCCCTCCACTTT
>-|TRBV29-1|13|TRBD1|TRBJ1-2
CSVDWTGDYGYTF
TGCAGCGTCGATTGGACAGGGGACTATGGCTACACCTTC
>-|TRBV7-6|13|TRBD1|TRBJ2-7
CASSPRTGREQYF
TGTGCCAGCAGCCCCCGGACAGGGAGGGAGCAGTACTTC
>-|TRBV7-7|16|TRBD1|TRBJ2-2
CASSLVGQGNTGELFF
TGTGCTAGCAGCTTAGTCGGACAGGGAAACACCGGGGAGCTGTTTTTT
>-|TRBV7-2|14|-|TRBJ2-7
CASSLRSYRNEQYF
TGTGCCAGCAGCTTAAGGTCCTACAGGAACGAGCAGTACTTC
>-|TRBV6-5|14|TRBD1|TRBJ1-2
CASRGTGGYYGYTF
TGTGCCAGCAGGGGGACAGGGGGCTACTATGGCTACACCTTC
>-|TRBV10-1|14|TRBD2|TRBJ2-3
CASSGPLGGDTQYF
TGCGCCAGCAGTGGCCCCTTGGGGGGGGATACGCAGTATTTT
>-|TRBV27|18|TRBD2|TRBJ2-1
CASSLLPAGGKAHNEQFF
TGTGCCAGCAGTTTACTACCAGCGGGGGGAAAGGCCCACAATGAGCAGTTCTTC
>-|TRBV6-5|15|-|TRBJ1-2
CATRSTGFPVYGYTF
TGTGCCACCCGAAGTACAGGGTTCCCAGTCTATGGCTACACCTTC
>few|TRBV2|15|-|TRBJ2-7
CASSWDTISSYEQYF
TGTGCCAGCAGTTGGGACACAATTTCCTCCTACGAGCAGTACTTC
>-|TRBV7-9|14|-|TRBJ1-1
CASSLVVVRTEAFF
TGTGCCAGCAGCTTAGTAGTGGTGAGAACTGAAGCTTTCTTT
>-|TRBV5-6|14|TRBD1|TRBJ2-3
CASRRGTGGDTQYF
TGTGCCAGCAGGCGAGGGACAGGGGGAGATACGCAGTATTTT
>-|TRBV6-1|14|-|TRBJ1-2
CASSETAPNYGYTF
TGTGCCAGCAGTGAAACAGCCCCTAACTATGGCTACACCTTC
>once|TRBV7-9|19|-|TRBJ2-6
CASSFIGGVQANGANVLTF
TGTGCCAGCAGCTTTATAGGAGGGGTCCAAGCAAATGGGGCCAACGTCCTGACTTTC